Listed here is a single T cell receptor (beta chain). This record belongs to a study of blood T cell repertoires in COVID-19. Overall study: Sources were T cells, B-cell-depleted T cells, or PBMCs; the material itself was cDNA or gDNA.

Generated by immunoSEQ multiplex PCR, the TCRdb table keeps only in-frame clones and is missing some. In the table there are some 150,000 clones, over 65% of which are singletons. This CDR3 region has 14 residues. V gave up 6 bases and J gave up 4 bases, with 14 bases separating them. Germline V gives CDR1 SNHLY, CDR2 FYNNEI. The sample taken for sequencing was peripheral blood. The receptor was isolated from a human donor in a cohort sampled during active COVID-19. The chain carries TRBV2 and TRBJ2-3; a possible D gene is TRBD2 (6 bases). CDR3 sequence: CASRGGLASDTQYF. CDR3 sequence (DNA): TGTGCCAGCAGGGGCGGGCTAGCGTCAGATACGCAGTATTTT. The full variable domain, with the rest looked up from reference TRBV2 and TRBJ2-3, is EPEVTQTPSHQVTQMGQEVILRCVPISNHLYFYWYRQILGQKVEFLVSFYNNEISEKSEIFDDQFSVERPDGSNFTLKIRSTKLEDSAMYFCASRGGLASDTQYFGPGTRLTVL.